This T cell receptor (beta chain) is from a study of cytomegalovirus exposure and HLA in healthy donors. Study-wide background: A data release that came early held roughly 85 million unique TCRs from HLA-typed donors. Genotyping of roughly 400 donors showed that roughly 80% belonged to the Caucasian-associated ancestry cluster.

Per the germline V gene, CDR1 is MNHNY and CDR2 is SVGAGI (reference sequence). Trimming cost V 5 bases and J 4 bases, with 14 bases left between them. The CDR3 is 14 amino acids. The PCR used 60 Vbeta and 13 Jbeta primers. The data were produced by immunoSEQ multiplex PCR, yet TCRdb's version contains in-frame clones alone and is incomplete. The sample includes roughly 100,000 clones, 81% of them seen just once. The chain couples TRBV6-6 to TRBJ1-1; the D gene is possibly TRBD1 (5 bases). The sequencing sample was made of PBMCs. The source is a human donor in good health. CDR3 amino acids: CASSQGLRITEAFF. As DNA, the CDR3 is TGTGCCAGCAGTCAGGGCTTACGGATCACTGAAGCTTTCTTT.